The rows below give T cell receptor beta chains drawn from one sample of a study of control samples from healthy donors and cancer patients. TCRdb's copy holds only in-frame clones and misses some; the assay was immunoSEQ multiplex PCR. Here the sample spans some 74,000 clones, approximately 86% being singletons. Sequenced sample: blood. Receptor source: a man aged 55 to 70 in good health. Both conserved end residues are part of each CDR3. The order of the fields is V gene, J gene, clone size, D gene, CDR3 DNA, CDR3 protein. The D gene is left open where the match is weak. Not every row has a clone size; where given, it reads once, few, many or a size class.

V gene: TRBV2; J gene: TRBJ1-2; clone size: NA; D gene: NA; CDR3 DNA: TGTGCCAGCAGTGTTACCGTTAATTCTCTCTATGGCTACACCTTC; CDR3 protein: CASSVTVNSLYGYTF
V gene: TRBV9; J gene: TRBJ2-3; clone size: NA; D gene: TRBD1; CDR3 DNA: TGTGCCAGCAGCTTCACCCAGGGGGTTACAGATACGCAGTATTTT; CDR3 protein: CASSFTQGVTDTQYF
V gene: TRBV27; J gene: TRBJ1-5; clone size: NA; D gene: NA; CDR3 DNA: TGTGCCAGCAGTTCCCTTGGGGAGAGCAATCAGCCCCAGCATTTT; CDR3 protein: CASSSLGESNQPQHF
V gene: TRBV27; J gene: TRBJ2-3; clone size: NA; D gene: NA; CDR3 DNA: TGTGCCAGCAGCACCCCTCAACTATTCGGGAGAGCAGATACGCAGTATTTT; CDR3 protein: CASSTPQLFGRADTQYF
V gene: TRBV6-5; J gene: TRBJ2-7; clone size: NA; D gene: NA; CDR3 DNA: TGTGCCAGCAGTTATACAGGGAACCCCTACGAGCAGTACTTC; CDR3 protein: CASSYTGNPYEQYF
V gene: TRBV14; J gene: TRBJ2-3; clone size: NA; D gene: NA; CDR3 DNA: TGTGCCAGCAGCCAATGGACTACTCACACAGATACGCAGTATTTT; CDR3 protein: CASSQWTTHTDTQYF
V gene: TRBV12-3/TRBV12-4; J gene: TRBJ2-1; clone size: few; D gene: NA; CDR3 DNA: TGTGCCAGCAGTTTTGACTCTCGGGGACAGTTCTTC; CDR3 protein: CASSFDSRGQFF
V gene: TRBV19; J gene: TRBJ2-1; clone size: once; D gene: TRBD1; CDR3 DNA: TGTGCCAGTAGTATTCTGACAGGGTTCGGTAATAATGAGCAGTTCTTC; CDR3 protein: CASSILTGFGNNEQFF
V gene: TRBV18; J gene: TRBJ2-1; clone size: NA; D gene: TRBD1; CDR3 DNA: TGTGCCAGCTCCTCCGGGACAGGGACGGTACATGAGCAGTTCTTC; CDR3 protein: CASSSGTGTVHEQFF
V gene: TRBV19; J gene: TRBJ1-4; clone size: once; D gene: TRBD1; CDR3 DNA: TGTGCCAGTAGTGGGACAGGCGGAAATGAAAAACTGTTTTTT; CDR3 protein: CASSGTGGNEKLFF
V gene: TRBV21-1; J gene: TRBJ1-4; clone size: NA; D gene: NA; CDR3 DNA: TGTGCCAGCAGCAAAGACGGAGAGGGTGAGAATGAAAAACTGTTTTTT; CDR3 protein: CASSKDGEGENEKLFF
V gene: TRBV28; J gene: TRBJ1-5; clone size: NA; D gene: NA; CDR3 DNA: TGTGCCAGCAGGACGGGACACATCAATCAGCCCCAGCATTTT; CDR3 protein: CASRTGHINQPQHF
V gene: TRBV5-1; J gene: TRBJ1-1; clone size: once; D gene: NA; CDR3 DNA: TGCGCCAGCAGCTTGGTGGGGGCGGAAAACACTGAAGCTTTCTTT; CDR3 protein: CASSLVGAENTEAFF